What follows is one TCR beta chain and its context. Its antigen is undetermined. This record comes from a study of shared clonotypes between healthy human individuals. As for the study in general: Each donor had three CD4 naive, three CD4 memory, two CD8 naive and one CD8 memory plate. Findings and limits, study-wide: An anticipated effect of sequencing depth on clonotype sharing among donors was recognized.

Assay used: immunoSEQ multiplex PCR; TCRdb lists only in-frame clones, some missing. In the table there are millions of clones, more than 85% of which are singletons. CD8 cells regarded as naive lacked CD45RO, were positively chosen for CCR7, and omitted terminally differentiated effector memory CD45RA+ cells. The donor cohort consisted entirely of Caucasian adults residing in Nashville, Tennessee. Germline V gene data show CDR1 as WNHNN and CDR2 as SYGVQD (reference sequence). V shed 3 bases and J shed 10 bases, with 9 bases lying between them. The CDR3 is 11 amino acids. V is TRBV10-1 and J is TRBJ2-5; D not certain. This clonotype was obtained from a man in his late teens or twenties in good health. Some clones in this sample may be carry-over from other donors' samples. Material for sequencing was naive CD8+ T cells from PBMCs. The CDR3 DNA follows: TGCGCCAGCAGTGATTCGAGAATCCAGTACTTC. It is translated as CASSDSRIQYF.